This TCR beta chain was identified during a study of OX40 agonist ivuxolimab in advanced cancers. This clone appeared once. Here the CDR3 omits its conserved ending phenylalanine or tryptophan, so a read error is the likely source. It is unclear where the CDR3 begins or ends on the DNA, so no DNA is shown, and the CDR3 is as TCRdb lists it. TCRdb keeps only in-frame clones here, not all; method: immunoSEQ multiplex PCR. The table has under 60,000 clones, under 90% seen once. Germline CDR1 and CDR2: SGHAT and FQNNGV. The CDR3 spans 12 residues, counting both ends. Patients had blood sampled at baseline and again on cycle 4 day 1 and cycle 7 day 1.

Sequencing used CD4+ or CD8+ T cells sorted from blood, obtained in a trial of the OX40 agonist ivuxolimab. The rearrangement links TRBV11-2 to TRBJ1-1. This clonotype was obtained from an adult with an advanced solid tumor such as melanoma, head and neck, liver or kidney cancer. This chain's CDR3 is CASSFLGTEPRI.